These 15 T cell receptor beta chains were sequenced from one sample in a study of blood T cell repertoires in COVID-19. Profiled with immunoSEQ multiplex PCR; TCRdb holds only in-frame clones, not every one. The sample records 69,000 or so clones, 65% to 85% being singletons. Specimen: peripheral blood. Receptor source: a woman older than 75 with active or convalescent COVID-19.

The chain joins TRBV18 to TRBJ1-3, with 7 nucleotides matching TRBD1. CDR1 is KGHSH and CDR2 is LQKENI in the germline V gene. This CDR3 comprises 15 residues. V lost 3 bases, J lost 7 bases, and 9 bases stayed unmatched. CDR3 DNA sequence: TGTGCCAGCTCACCCATTCCGGGACAGTTCAACACCATATATTTT. Translation: CASSPIPGQFNTIYF.

V is TRBV5-4 and J is TRBJ1-2; 11 bases fit TRBD1. The length of the CDR3 is 15 residues. Germline V CDR1 and CDR2: SGHNT, YYREEE (reference sequence). Losses at the gene ends were 2 bases for V and 4 bases for J; bases not matched to a gene: 4. CDR3 DNA: TGTGCCAGCAGCTTAGGGACAGGGGGTACCTATGGCTACACCTTC. As protein: CASSLGTGGTYGYTF. The whole variable domain, filled in from reference TRBV5-4 and TRBJ1-2, reads ETGVTQSPTHLIKTRGQQVTLRCSSQSGHNTVSWYQQALGQGPQFIFQYYREEENGRGNFPPRFSGLQFPNYSSELNVNALELDDSALYLCASSLGTGGTYGYTFGSGTRLTVV.

CDR3 sequence reads: CASKEGQGKWETQYF. The CDR3 DNA is TGTGCCAGCAAAGAGGGACAGGGGAAGTGGGAGACCCAGTACTTC. This rearrangement joins TRBV2 to TRBJ2-5, with TRBD1 identical over 10 bases. Germline CDR1 and CDR2: SNHLY and FYNNEI. V dropped 7 bases and J dropped 5; count of bases not matched to a gene: 10. The CDR3 totals 15 residues.

This chain connects TRBV9 to TRBJ2-2; D not certain. The CDR3 sequence is 16 residues long. CDR1 and CDR2 from the germline V gene are SGDLS and YYNGEE. Trimming cost V 2 bases and J 6 bases, with 17 bases left between them. The CDR3 DNA reads as TGTGCCAGCAGCGTCGGTGGGCAGGTCCTCGCCGGGGAGCTGTTTTTT. This encodes CASSVGGQVLAGELFF. Drawing the rest from reference TRBV9 and TRBJ2-2, the complete variable domain is DSGVTQTPKHLITATGQRVTLRCSPRSGDLSVYWYQQSLDQGLQFLIQYYNGEERAKGNILERFSAQQFPDLHSELNLSSLELGDSALYFCASSVGGQVLAGELFFGEGSRLTVL.

V gene TRBV20-1 combines with J gene TRBJ2-3; 9 bases fit TRBD2. CDR1 and CDR2 (germline): DFQATT, SNEGSKA (reference sequence). The junction had 9 bases not matched to a gene; V was cut back by 6 bases and J by 2 bases. This CDR3 is built from 15 residues. The CDR3: CSASSGGEITDTQYF. The CDR3 DNA reads as TGCAGTGCAAGTAGCGGGGGAGAAATCACAGATACGCAGTATTTT.

This chain links TRBV24-1 with TRBJ2-1, with 8 nucleotides matching TRBD2. Germline trimming cut 4 bases from V and 4 bases from J; bases unmatched to any gene: 5. The CDR3 has 15 amino acids. CDR1 is KGHDR, CDR2 SFDVKD, per germline. The DNA for the CDR3 is TGTGCCACCAGTGAGTTGGCTAGCGGGTACAATGAGCAGTTCTTC. Translation gives CATSELASGYNEQFF.

This chain connects TRBV3-1 (or the pseudogene TRBV3-2) to TRBJ2-1, with TRBD2 identical over 7 bases. V lost 2 bases to trimming and J lost 5 bases; unmatched junction nucleotides: 9. Germline lookup yields CDR1 LGHDT and CDR2 YNNKEL (reference sequence). The CDR3 runs to 16 residues. This chain's CDR3 is CASSQSWAGVDNEQFF. The CDR3 nucleotides are TGTGCCAGCAGCCAAAGTTGGGCGGGGGTAGACAATGAGCAGTTCTTC.

V is TRBV19 and J is TRBJ2-7, with a tentative D call TRBD2 (6 bases). Germline CDR1 reads LNHDA; CDR2 reads SQIVND (reference sequence). This CDR3 spans 14 amino acids. The V gene lost 6 bases and the J gene lost 0 bases, with 12 bases spanning the gap. The CDR3 bases are TGTGCCAGTAGCACCGGGACTCACTCCTACGAGCAGTACTTC. Translation gives CASSTGTHSYEQYF.

This chain joins TRBV2 and TRBJ1-1; perhaps TRBD1 as D (5 bases). The germline V gene has CDR1 SNHLY and CDR2 FYNNEI. This CDR3 has 14 amino acids. V lost 6 bases, J lost 5 bases, and 16 bases lay in between. CDR3 protein: CASRARGVGTEAFF. The CDR3 DNA is TGTGCCAGCAGAGCCCGGGGGGTGGGGACTGAAGCTTTCTTT.

The chain is built from TRBV4-2 and TRBJ1-3, with D possibly TRBD1 on 5 matching bases. The CDR3 contains 16 residues. Germline values: CDR1 LGHNA, CDR2 YNFKEQ. V was trimmed by 0 bases and J by 0 bases, leaving 9 bases between them. The CDR3 here is CASSQERTPSGNTIYF. The CDR3 DNA reads as TGTGCCAGCAGCCAAGAACGGACACCCTCTGGAAACACCATATATTTT.

The chain couples TRBV27 to TRBJ2-1; D may be TRBD1 (6 bases). Germline V gives CDR1 MNHEY, CDR2 SMNVEV (reference sequence). The CDR3 spans 18 residues. Trimming left V 4 bases short and J 8 bases short, with 27 bases between. The DNA for the CDR3 is TGTGCCAGCAGTTGGGGGCGGCCAGGGAACACTGTAAGGGATGAGCAGTTCTTC. Translation gives CASSWGRPGNTVRDEQFF.

The chain uses TRBV11-3 and TRBJ2-3; D gene ambiguous. Trimming left V 5 bases short and J 2 bases short, with 5 bases between. Germline V lookup: CDR1 SGHNT, CDR2 YENEEA. The CDR3 contains 12 residues. The chain's CDR3 is CASSKYTDTQYF. The CDR3 DNA sequence: TGTGCCAGCAGCAAATACACAGATACGCAGTATTTT.

The gene calls are TRBV7-2 and TRBJ2-3; D may be TRBD2 (5 bases). Germline-derived CDR1 and CDR2 are SGHTA and FQGNSA. V was trimmed by 0 bases and J by 10 bases, leaving 20 bases between them. The CDR3 has 16 amino acids. CDR3 sequence (DNA): TGTGCCAGCAGCTTAGCGGTGGTCGTTCGCCAAGCGGCGCAGTATTTT. Encoded protein: CASSLAVVVRQAAQYF.

CDR3 nucleotide sequence: TGTGCCAGCAGTAGACTAGCGGGAGCCAATTACGAGCAGTACTTC. It encodes CASSRLAGANYEQYF. The rearrangement joins TRBV6-5 to TRBJ2-7; 12 bases are shared with TRBD2. The junction had 6 bases not matched to a gene; V was cut back by 5 bases and J by 4 bases. Germline lookup yields CDR1 MNHEY and CDR2 SVGAGI. CDR3 length: 15 residues.

This clone showed up just a few times. The rearrangement uses TRBV12-5 and TRBJ1-1; D may be TRBD1 (5 bases). This CDR3 comprises 15 residues. The V and J ends lost 6 bases and 0 bases respectively, with 14 bases between them. Germline CDR1 LGHNT, CDR2 FRNRAP. CDR3 DNA: TGTGCTAGTGGCAAATCCGGGGGAATGAACACTGAAGCTTTCTTT. Encoded protein: CASGKSGGMNTEAFF.